This T cell receptor (beta chain) was found in a study of shared clonotypes between healthy human individuals. Turning to the study itself: The donor pool was made up of two women and a few men aged 18 to 49. Used for every donor were three CD4 naive, three CD4 memory, two CD8 naive and one CD8 memory plate.

J lost 7 bases, V lost 8 bases, and 16 bases had no gene match. Germline assignment: CDR1 MDHEN and CDR2 SYDVKM. CDR3 length: 16 residues. Study-wide results and limits: The generation probabilities recorded for non-shared clonotypes fell below those of clonotypes shared by all four donors. Expectations were that clonotype sharing among donors would be affected by sequencing depth.

As concerns this clone: Antigen: not known.

Assay used: immunoSEQ multiplex PCR; TCRdb lists only in-frame clones, some missing. Of 600,000 to 700,000 clones in the sample, around four fifths are singletons; the top ten hold around 1.8%. V is TRBV28 and J is TRBJ2-1; 8 nucleotides align to TRBD1. Sequencing was performed on memory CD4+ T cells sorted from blood. The subset: CD45RA-negative fraction. This clonotype originated in a woman younger than 45 in good health. The CDR3 DNA sequence: TGTGCCAGCCTATACAGGGGGACCCGAGAGCGGAATGAGCAGTTCTTC. This codes for CASLYRGTRERNEQFF.